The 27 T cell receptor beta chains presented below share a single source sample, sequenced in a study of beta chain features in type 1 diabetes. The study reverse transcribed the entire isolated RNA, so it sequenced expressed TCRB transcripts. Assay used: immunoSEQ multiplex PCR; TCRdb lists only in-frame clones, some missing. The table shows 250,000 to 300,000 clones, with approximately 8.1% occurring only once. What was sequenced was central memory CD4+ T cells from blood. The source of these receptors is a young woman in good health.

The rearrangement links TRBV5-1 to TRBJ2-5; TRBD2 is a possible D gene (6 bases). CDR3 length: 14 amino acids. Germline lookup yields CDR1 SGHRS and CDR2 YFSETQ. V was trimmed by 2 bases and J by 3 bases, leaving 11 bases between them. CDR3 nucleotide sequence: TGCGCCAGCAGCTTCACGACTAGGGAAGAGACCCAGTACTTC. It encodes CASSFTTREETQYF.

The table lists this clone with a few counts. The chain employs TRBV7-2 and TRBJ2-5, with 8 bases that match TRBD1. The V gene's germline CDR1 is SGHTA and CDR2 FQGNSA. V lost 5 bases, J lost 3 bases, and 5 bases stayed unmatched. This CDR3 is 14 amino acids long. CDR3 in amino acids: CASSPGGSEETQYF. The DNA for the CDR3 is TGTGCCAGCAGCCCAGGGGGCAGTGAAGAGACCCAGTACTTC.

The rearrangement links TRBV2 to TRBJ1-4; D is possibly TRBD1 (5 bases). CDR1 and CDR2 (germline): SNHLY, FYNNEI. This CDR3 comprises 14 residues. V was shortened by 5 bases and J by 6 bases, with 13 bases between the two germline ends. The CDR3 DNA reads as TGTGCCAGCAGTTCCGGGACGGCATATGAAAAACTGTTTTTT. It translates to CASSSGTAYEKLFF.

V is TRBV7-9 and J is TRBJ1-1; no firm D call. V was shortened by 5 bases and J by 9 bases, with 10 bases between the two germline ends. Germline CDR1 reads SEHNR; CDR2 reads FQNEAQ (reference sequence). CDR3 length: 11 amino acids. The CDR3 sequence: CASSPARQAFF. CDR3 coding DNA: TGTGCCAGCAGCCCCGCCAGACAAGCTTTCTTT.

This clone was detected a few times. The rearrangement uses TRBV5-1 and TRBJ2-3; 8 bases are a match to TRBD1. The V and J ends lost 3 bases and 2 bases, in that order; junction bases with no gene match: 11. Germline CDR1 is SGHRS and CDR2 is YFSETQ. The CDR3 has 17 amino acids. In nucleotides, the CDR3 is TGCGCCAGCAGCTCCCTGACAGGGGTTGGCACCACAGATACGCAGTATTTT. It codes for CASSSLTGVGTTDTQYF. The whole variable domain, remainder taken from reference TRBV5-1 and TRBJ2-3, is KAGVTQTPRYLIKTRGQQVTLSCSPISGHRSVSWYQQTPGQGLQFLFEYFSETQRNKGNFPGRFSGRQFSNSRSEMNVSTLELGDSALYLCASSSLTGVGTTDTQYFGPGTRLTVL.

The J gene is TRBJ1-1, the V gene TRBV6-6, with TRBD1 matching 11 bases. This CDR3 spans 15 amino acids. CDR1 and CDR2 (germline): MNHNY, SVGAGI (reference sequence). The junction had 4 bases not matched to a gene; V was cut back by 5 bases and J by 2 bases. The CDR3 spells CASSTGQGGNTEAFF. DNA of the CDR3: TGTGCCAGCAGTACGGGACAGGGGGGAAACACTGAAGCTTTCTTT.

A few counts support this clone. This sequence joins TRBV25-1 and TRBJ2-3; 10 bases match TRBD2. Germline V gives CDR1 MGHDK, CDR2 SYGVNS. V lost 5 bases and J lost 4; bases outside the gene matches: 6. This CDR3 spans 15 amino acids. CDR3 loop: CASSPPGLAADTQYF. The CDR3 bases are TGTGCCAGCAGTCCCCCCGGACTAGCGGCAGATACGCAGTATTTT.

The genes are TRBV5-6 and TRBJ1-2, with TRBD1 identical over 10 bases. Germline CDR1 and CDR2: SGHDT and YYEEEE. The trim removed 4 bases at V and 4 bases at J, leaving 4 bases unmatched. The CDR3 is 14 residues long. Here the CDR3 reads CASSRQGAAYGYTF. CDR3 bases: TGTGCCAGCAGCAGACAGGGGGCGGCCTATGGCTACACCTTC.

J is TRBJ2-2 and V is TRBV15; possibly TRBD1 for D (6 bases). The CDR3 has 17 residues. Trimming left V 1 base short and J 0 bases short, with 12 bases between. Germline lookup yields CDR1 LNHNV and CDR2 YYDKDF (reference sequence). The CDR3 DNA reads TGTGCCACCAGCAGAGGATACAGGGAGCCGAACACCGGGGAGCTGTTTTTT. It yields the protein CATSRGYREPNTGELFF. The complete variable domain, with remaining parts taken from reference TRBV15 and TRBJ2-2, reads DAMVIQNPRYQVTQFGKPVTLSCSQTLNHNVMYWYQQKSSQAPKLLFHYYDKDFNNEADTPDNFQSRRPNTSFCFLDIRSPGLGDTAMYLCATSRGYREPNTGELFFGEGSRLTVL.

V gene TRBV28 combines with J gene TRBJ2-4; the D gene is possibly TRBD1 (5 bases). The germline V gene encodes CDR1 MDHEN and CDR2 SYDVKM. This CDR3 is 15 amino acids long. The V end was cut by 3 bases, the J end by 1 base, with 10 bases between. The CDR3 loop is CASSLGPGAKNIQYF. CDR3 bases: TGTGCCAGCAGTTTGGGGCCAGGGGCCAAAAACATTCAGTACTTC. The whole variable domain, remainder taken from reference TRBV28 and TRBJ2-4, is DVKVTQSSRYLVKRTGEKVFLECVQDMDHENMFWYRQDPGLGLRLIYFSYDVKMKEKGDIPEGYSVSREKKERFSLILESASTNQTSMYLCASSLGPGAKNIQYFGAGTRLSVL.

CDR3 loop: CASSLAAGGNEQYV. CDR3 nucleotides: TGTGCCAGCAGTTTAGCCGCCGGGGGCAACGAGCAGTACGTC. The chain carries TRBV28 and TRBJ2-7; D may match TRBD1 or TRBD2 (6 bases each). Trimming took off 2 bases at V and 5 bases at J, with 13 bases between the two ends. CDR1 is MDHEN, CDR2 SYDVKM, per germline. This CDR3 region has 14 residues.

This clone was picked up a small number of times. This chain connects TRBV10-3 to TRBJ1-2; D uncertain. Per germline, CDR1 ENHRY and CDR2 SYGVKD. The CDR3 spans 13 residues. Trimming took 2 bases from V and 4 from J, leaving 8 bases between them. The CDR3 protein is CAISEDNSYGYTF. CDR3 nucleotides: TGTGCCATCAGTGAGGACAACTCCTATGGCTACACCTTC.

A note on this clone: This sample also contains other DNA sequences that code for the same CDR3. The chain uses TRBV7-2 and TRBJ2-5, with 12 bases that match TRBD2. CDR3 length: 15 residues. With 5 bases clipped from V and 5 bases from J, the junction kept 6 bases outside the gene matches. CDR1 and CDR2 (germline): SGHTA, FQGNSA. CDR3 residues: CASSPSGRAGETQYF. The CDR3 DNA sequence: TGTGCCAGCAGCCCTAGCGGGAGGGCGGGGGAGACCCAGTACTTC.

The CDR3: CASRSGQPGYNSPLHF. CDR3 nucleotides: TGTGCCAGCAGATCTGGACAGCCGGGGTATAATTCACCCCTCCACTTT. V gene TRBV5-4 combines with J gene TRBJ1-6, with D possibly matching TRBD1 (6 bases). The CDR3 runs 16 residues. Germline CDR1 reads SGHNT; CDR2 reads YYREEE (reference sequence). V lost 5 bases, J lost 4 bases, and 16 bases lay in between. Using reference TRBV5-4 and TRBJ1-6 for the parts outside the CDR3, the full variable domain is ETGVTQSPTHLIKTRGQQVTLRCSSQSGHNTVSWYQQALGQGPQFIFQYYREEENGRGNFPPRFSGLQFPNYSSELNVNALELDDSALYLCASRSGQPGYNSPLHFGNGTRLTVT.

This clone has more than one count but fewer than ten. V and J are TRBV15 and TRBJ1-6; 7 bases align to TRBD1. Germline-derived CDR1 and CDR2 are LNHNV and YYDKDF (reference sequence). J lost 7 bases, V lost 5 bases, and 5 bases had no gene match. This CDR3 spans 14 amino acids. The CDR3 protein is CATSRQGRNSPLHF. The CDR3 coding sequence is TGTGCCACCAGCCGACAGGGTAGGAATTCACCCCTCCACTTT.

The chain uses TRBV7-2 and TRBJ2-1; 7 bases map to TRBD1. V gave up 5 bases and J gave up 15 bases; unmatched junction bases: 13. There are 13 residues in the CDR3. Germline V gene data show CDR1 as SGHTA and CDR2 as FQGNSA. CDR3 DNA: TGTGCCAGCAGCCAGCAGGGGGTTCAGGATAGGTTCTTC. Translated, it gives CASSQQGVQDRFF.

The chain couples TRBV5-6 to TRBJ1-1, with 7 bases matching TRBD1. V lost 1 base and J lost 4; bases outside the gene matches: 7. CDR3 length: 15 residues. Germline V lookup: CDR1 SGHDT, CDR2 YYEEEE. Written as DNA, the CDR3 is TGTGCCAGCAGCTTGTTTGACAGGGCACTCACTGAAGCTTTCTTT. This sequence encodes CASSLFDRALTEAFF.

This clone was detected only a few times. The CDR3 is CASSLLGTGADYGYTF. As DNA, the CDR3 is TGTGCCAGCAGTCTGCTCGGGACAGGGGCGGACTATGGCTACACCTTC. The chain couples TRBV27 to TRBJ1-2; TRBD1 matches 10 bases. Germline-derived CDR1 and CDR2 are MNHEY and SMNVEV (reference sequence). Unmatched junction bases numbered 9, after V lost 5 bases and J lost 3 bases. The CDR3 has 16 amino acids.

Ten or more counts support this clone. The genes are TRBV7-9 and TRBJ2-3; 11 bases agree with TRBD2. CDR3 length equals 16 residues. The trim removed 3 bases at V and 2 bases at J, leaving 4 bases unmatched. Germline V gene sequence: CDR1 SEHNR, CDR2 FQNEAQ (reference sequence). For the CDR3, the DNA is TGTGCCAGCAGCTTGTATAGCGGGAGGGCCACAGATACGCAGTATTTT. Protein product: CASSLYSGRATDTQYF.

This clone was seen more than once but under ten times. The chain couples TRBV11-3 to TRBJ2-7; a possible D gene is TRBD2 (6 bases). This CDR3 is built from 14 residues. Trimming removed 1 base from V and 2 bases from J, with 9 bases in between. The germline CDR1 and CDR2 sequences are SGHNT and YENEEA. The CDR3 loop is CASSLGSGPYEQYF. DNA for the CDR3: TGTGCCAGCAGCTTAGGTAGCGGACCCTACGAGCAGTACTTC.

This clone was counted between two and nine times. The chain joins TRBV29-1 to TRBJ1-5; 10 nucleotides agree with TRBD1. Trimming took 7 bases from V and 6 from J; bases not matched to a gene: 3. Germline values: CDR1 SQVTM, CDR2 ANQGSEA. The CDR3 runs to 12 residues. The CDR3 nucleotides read TGCAGCGCCCGGACAGGGGGTCAGCCCCAGCATTTT. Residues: CSARTGGQPQHF.

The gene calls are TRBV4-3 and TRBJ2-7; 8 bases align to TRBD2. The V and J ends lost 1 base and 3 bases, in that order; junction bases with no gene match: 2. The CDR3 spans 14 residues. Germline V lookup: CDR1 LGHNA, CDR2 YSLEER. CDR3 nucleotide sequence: TGCGCCAGCAGCCAAGGGCTAGCGGGCTACGAGCAGTACGTC. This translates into CASSQGLAGYEQYV.

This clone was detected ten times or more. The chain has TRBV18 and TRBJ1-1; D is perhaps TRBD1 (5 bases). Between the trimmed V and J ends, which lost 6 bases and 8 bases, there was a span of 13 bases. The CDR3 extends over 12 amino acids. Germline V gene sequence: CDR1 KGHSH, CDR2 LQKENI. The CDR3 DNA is TGTGCCAGCTCGCGCGACAGCCCCGAAGCTTTCTTT. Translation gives CASSRDSPEAFF.

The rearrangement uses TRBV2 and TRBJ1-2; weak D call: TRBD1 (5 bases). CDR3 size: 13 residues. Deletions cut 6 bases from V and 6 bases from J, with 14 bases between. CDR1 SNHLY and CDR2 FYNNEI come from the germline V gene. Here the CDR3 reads CASSLGGEDGYTF. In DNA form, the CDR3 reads TGTGCCAGCAGCTTGGGAGGGGAAGATGGCTACACCTTC.

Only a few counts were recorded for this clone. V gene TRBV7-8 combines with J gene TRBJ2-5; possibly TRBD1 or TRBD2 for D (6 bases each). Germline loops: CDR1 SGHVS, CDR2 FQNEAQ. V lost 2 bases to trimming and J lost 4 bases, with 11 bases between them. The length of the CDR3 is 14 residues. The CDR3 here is CASSLTGATETQYF. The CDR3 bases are TGTGCCAGCAGCTTAACGGGGGCCACAGAGACCCAGTACTTC.

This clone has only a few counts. CDR3 sequence reads: CASSSKGICPYEQYV. The CDR3 bases are TGTGCCAGCAGCTCTAAGGGGATTTGCCCCTACGAGCAGTACGTC. This chain uses TRBV7-3 with TRBJ2-7; D may be TRBD1 (5 bases). Trimming took off 4 bases at V and 2 bases at J, with 15 bases between the two ends. The CDR3 runs 15 residues. Germline values: CDR1 SGHTA, CDR2 FQGTGA.

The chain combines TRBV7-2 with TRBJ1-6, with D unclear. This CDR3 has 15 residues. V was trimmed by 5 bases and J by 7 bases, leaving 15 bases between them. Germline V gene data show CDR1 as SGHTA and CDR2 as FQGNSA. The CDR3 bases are TGTGCCAGCAGCAAATCCGGAGTAATGAATTCACCCCTCCACTTT. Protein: CASSKSGVMNSPLHF.